This TCR beta chain was identified during a study of read filtering for tumor transcriptome and immune sequencing (dated by TCRdb to 2019 to 2021). At the level of the whole study: The cohort had roughly 17 male and approximately 14 female patients with a mean age of roughly 70 years, ranging from about 47 to 90. Under revised international staging, 8 patients fell into R-ISS I, approximately 15 into R-ISS II and 7 into R-ISS III. Whole-transcriptome libraries were prepared with the TruSeq RNA Access Library Prep Kit after DNase treatment. TCR-region mapped reads per sample ranged from about 4.05 to 10.27 million with IR-seq versus only about 85 to 1273 with RNA-seq. TCR repertoires obtained by targeted immune repertoire sequencing and by bulk whole-transcriptome sequencing performed on the same bone marrow samples were compared. As a main aim, a read-filtering strategy for immune repertoire data was addressed, with the specific question being whether clonotypes supported by a single read should be removed.

General conclusions and limits of the study: Compared with RNA-seq, IR-seq captured clonotypes at much greater depth and more reliably, and a smaller IR-seq throughput was enough to identify most of the shared clonotypes. The sorted CD138-negative fraction was a mixed bone marrow immune population, not purified T cells. Removing single-read clonotypes increased the correlation between IR-seq and RNA-seq shared clonotype proportions. In IR-seq, single-read clonotypes were approximately 80% of clonotypes but roughly 3.2% of total reads; in RNA-seq they were over 65% of clonotypes and about 40% of reads.

This clonotype was seen ten or more times. Its antigen has not been determined. Base qualities are missing; no much larger clone stands one base away. Every patient had bone marrow sampled at the time of active disease. Ficoll-Hypaque density gradient centrifugation was used to isolate the bone marrow mononuclear cells. Myeloma plasma cells were removed and CD138-negative cells were obtained by negative selection following labeling with CD138 magnetic microbeads on a MACS separator. Purity of the isolated cells was checked by flow cytometry on an Attune NxT using CD138 antibodies. Total RNA was extracted with TRIzol reagent and quantified with a NanoDrop spectrophotometer. Paired RNA-seq and IR-seq were performed on each patient's CD138-negative bone marrow sample. Starting from roughly 410 ng RNA, TCR libraries were constructed with the Immunoverse kit using molecular barcoded adaptors that cover the alpha/delta and beta/gamma chains. TCR library preparation used the same RNA that went into transcriptome sequencing. TCR libraries were sequenced on an Illumina HiSeq 4000 with 2 x 150 cycles. Under the source paper's analysis protocol: With MiXCR, TCR reads were aligned to human V, D, J and C references and assembled into CDR3 clonotypes, with quality filtering and error correction included. The tcR package in R was used for analysis of clonotype counts and gene usage diversity. For inspection of raw mapping reads, RNA-seq reads were mapped by STAR aligner version 2.5.3a onto GRCh37 of the human genome. To test the effect of sequencing depth on detected clonotypes, IR-seq fastq files were randomly downsampled using Seqtk 1.3. Clones were called with MiXCR by TCRdb after fastp trimmed the public reads at Q25, and only in-frame beta chains were retained. Rows are combined by CDR3 protein, so each entry shows the most common genes and DNA. TCRdb assigned the V and J calls; the authors' analysis was not used. A total of 43,000 or so distinct CDR3 sequences appear in this sample, less than 15% of them only once. More than 12% of the sample rests with the top ten.

The germline V gene supplies CDR1 MNHEY and CDR2 SVGEGT. The CDR3, cysteine through phenylalanine, is 13 amino acids long. CDR3 DNA is the only sequence kept; it has 39 bases, read in frame from the first base. V is pared back by 2 bases and J by 4 bases, with 3 bases lying between the germline termini. The sequenced material came from a population of CD138-negative cells sorted from bone marrow. According to the study, the label for this sample's cell subset or site signals: bone marrow mononuclear cells depleted of CD138+ plasma/myeloma cells by negative magnetic selection. This chain joins TRBV6-2 or TRBV6-3 to TRBJ2-6, with the D segment identity uncertain. The TCR was taken from a donor aged 40 or older with multiple myeloma. Read as DNA, the sequence is TGTGCCAGCAGTTACAGAGGGGCCAACGTCCTGACTTTC. Translated, this is CASSYRGANVLTF.